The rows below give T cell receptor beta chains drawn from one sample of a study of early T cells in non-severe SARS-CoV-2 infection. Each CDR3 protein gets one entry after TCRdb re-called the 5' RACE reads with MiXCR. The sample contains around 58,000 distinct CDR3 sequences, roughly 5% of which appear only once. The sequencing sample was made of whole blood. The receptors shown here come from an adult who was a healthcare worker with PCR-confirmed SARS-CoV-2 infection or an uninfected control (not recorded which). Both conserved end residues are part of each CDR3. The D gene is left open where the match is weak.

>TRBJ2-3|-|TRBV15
CATSARQGGMDTQYF
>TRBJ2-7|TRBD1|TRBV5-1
CASSGTGAISYEQYF
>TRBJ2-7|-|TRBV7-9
CASSPGSGPSYEQYF
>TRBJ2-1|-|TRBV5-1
CASSFTGVYNEQFF
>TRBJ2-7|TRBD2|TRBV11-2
CASSLWAGGTSYEQYF
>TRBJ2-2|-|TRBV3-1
CASSQGAGNTGELFF
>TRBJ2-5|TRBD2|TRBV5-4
CASSLLAGGPPETQYF
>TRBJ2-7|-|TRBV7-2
CASSLDRGNSYEQYF
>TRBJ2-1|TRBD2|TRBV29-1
CSVETSGNEQFF
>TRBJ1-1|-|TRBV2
CASSEAARNTEAFF
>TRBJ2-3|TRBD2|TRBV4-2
CASSQDGTSGGFAGTDTQYF
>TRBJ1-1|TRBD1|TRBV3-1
CASSERTGGHTEAFF
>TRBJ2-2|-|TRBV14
CASSLIGVGGQKYTGELFF
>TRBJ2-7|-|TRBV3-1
CASSPRISSYEQYF
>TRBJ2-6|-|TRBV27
CASSPRGRSGANVLTF
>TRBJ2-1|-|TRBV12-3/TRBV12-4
CASSAPIQFGEQFF
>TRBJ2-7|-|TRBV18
CASSPYGGTYEQYF
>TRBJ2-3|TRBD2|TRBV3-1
CASSFPWTSPDTQYF
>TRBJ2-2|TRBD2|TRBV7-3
CASSLNALGLASGELFF
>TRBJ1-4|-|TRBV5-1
CASSFGLNEKLFF
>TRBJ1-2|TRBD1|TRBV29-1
CSVGNRDRDGYTF
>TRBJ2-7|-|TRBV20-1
CSARADGIGPYEQYF
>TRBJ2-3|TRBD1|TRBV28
CASSFEQGWDTQYF
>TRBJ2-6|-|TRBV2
CASSAGVSGANVLTF
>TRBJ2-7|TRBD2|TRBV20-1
CSVVKTSGRVNEQYF
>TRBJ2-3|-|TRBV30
CAWSVEIGSRADTQYF
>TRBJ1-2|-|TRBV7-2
CASSLNAANYGYTF
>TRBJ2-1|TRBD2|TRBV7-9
CASSKAGGLGNEQFF
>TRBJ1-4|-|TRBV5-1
CASSRDGINEKLFF
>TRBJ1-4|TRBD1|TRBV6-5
CASSYAQTGFGEKLFF
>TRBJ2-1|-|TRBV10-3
CAISETGFDEQFF
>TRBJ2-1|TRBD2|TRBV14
CASSQGWLAGGRNEQFF
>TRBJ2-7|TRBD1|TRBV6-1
CTSSEAAGGLYEQYF
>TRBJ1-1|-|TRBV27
CASGDGDMNTEAFF
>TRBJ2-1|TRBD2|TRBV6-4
CASSDSPGGGSYNEQFF
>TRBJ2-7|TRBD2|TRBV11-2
CASSLPGLAGVSGEQYF
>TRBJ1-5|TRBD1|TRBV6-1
CASSTGGASNQPQHF
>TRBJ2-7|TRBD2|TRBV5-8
CASSLPGLRQYF
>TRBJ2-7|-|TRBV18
CASSGDTVYEQYF
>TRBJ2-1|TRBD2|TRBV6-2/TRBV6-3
CASRTSGINEQFF
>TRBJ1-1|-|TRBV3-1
CASSHLLGGTEAFF
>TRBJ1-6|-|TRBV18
CASSPGGHNSPLHF
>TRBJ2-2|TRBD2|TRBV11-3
CASSLGGGARANTGELFF
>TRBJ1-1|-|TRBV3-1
CASSQEEGVNTEAFF
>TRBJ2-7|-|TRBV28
CASRSGPRYEQYF
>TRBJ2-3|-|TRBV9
CASSLSQSSDTQYF
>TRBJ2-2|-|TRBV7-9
CASGLPLARDTGELFF